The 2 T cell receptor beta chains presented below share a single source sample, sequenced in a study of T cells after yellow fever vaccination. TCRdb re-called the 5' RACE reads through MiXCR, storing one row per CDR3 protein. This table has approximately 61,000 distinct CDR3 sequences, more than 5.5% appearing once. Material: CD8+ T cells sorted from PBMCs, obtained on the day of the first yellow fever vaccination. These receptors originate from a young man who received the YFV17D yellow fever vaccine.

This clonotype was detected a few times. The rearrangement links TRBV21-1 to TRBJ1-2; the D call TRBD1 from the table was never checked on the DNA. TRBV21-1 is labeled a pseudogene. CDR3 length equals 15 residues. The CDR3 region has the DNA TGTGCCAGCAGCAAAGGGGGTCCAGGGGTCTATGGCTACACCTTC. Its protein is CASSKGGPGVYGYTF.

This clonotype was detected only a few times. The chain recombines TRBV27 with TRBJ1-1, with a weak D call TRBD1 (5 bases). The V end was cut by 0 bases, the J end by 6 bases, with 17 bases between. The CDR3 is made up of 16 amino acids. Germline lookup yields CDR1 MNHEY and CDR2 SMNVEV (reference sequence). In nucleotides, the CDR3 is TGTGCCAGCAGTTTATCTGGGGGTGGGGTGTGGGCTGAAGCTTTCTTT. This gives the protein CASSLSGGGVWAEAFF.